These T cell receptor beta chains were read from a single sample in a study of T cells in Graves' hyperthyroidism and ophthalmopathy. TCRdb fed the multiplex PCR reads into MiXCR, producing one record per CDR3 protein. The sample has approximately 600,000 distinct CDR3 sequences; 14% are singletons. Sequenced sample: blood. The origin of the receptors is a woman between 18 and 29 years old with Graves' ophthalmopathy. Both conserved end residues are part of each CDR3. The D gene is left open where the match is weak. Not all rows give a size; the values are once, few, many and, for expanded clones, a class.

cdr3_nt | cdr3_aa | clone_size | j_call | v_call | d_call
TGTGCCTGGAGCGGGGCGGAATATGAGCAGTTCTTC | CAWSGAEYEQFF | many | TRBJ2-1 | TRBV30 | -
TGTGCCAGCAGTTTATTCCTTCGCAGGGCCGGGGCCGACAATGAGCAGTTCTTC | CASSLFLRRAGADNEQFF | few | TRBJ2-1 | TRBV28 | -
TGCAGTGCTAGAGTATTAGCTGGAGGGGATCAGCCCCAGCATTTT | CSARVLAGGDQPQHF | - | TRBJ1-5 | TRBV20-1 | -
TGTGCCAGCAGCTTAATGAGGTGGGGACGGAACACCGGGGAGCTGTTTTTT | CASSLMRWGRNTGELFF | few | TRBJ2-2 | TRBV7-9 | -
TGTGCCAGCACCCCCGGGGCAGGGGGTCTCACTGAAGCTTTCTTT | CASTPGAGGLTEAFF | - | TRBJ1-1 | TRBV27 | TRBD1
TGTGCCAGCAGCGTAGCAGGCCAGTTTGGGTTTGGGATAACCGGGGAGCTGTTTTTT | CASSVAGQFGFGITGELFF | few | TRBJ2-2 | TRBV9 | -
TGTGCCAGCAGCTTAGGCACACTCTCACCGGCAACTAATGAAAAACTGTTTTTT | CASSLGTLSPATNEKLFF | few | TRBJ1-4 | TRBV13 | -
TGTGCCAGCAGTTACCCTGGGACTCTCCAAGAGACCCAGTACTTC | CASSYPGTLQETQYF | many | TRBJ2-5 | TRBV6-2/TRBV6-3 | -
TGTGCCAGTAGTATCGCCGGGACAGACTTTTATGGCTACACCTTC | CASSIAGTDFYGYTF | - | TRBJ1-2 | TRBV19 | TRBD1
TGTGCCAGCAGCTTTGAGGCAGATACGCAGTATTTT | CASSFEADTQYF | many | TRBJ2-3 | TRBV7-9 | -
TGCAGTGCCCTCTATTCTTACGAGCAGTACTTC | CSALYSYEQYF | many | TRBJ2-7 | TRBV20-1 | -
TGCGCCAGCAGTTCCGGGACCCCCACTTCGGGCGAGCAGTACTTC | CASSSGTPTSGEQYF | few | TRBJ2-7 | TRBV5-1 | -
TGTGCCAGCACCGCCCAGGACACTTTCTATGGTCAGCCCCAGCATTTT | CASTAQDTFYGQPQHF | many | TRBJ1-5 | TRBV6-1 | -
TGTGCCAGCAGCTTAGGGGGAGCGGACACCTACGAGCAGTACTTC | CASSLGGADTYEQYF | many | TRBJ2-7 | TRBV7-9 | -
TGTGCCAGCAGCTTCGACAGGGGGCCTTACGAGCAGTACTTC | CASSFDRGPYEQYF | many | TRBJ2-7 | TRBV7-2 | TRBD1
TGTGCCAGCAGTGAACTGGCAGGGGATAACTATGGCTACACCTTC | CASSELAGDNYGYTF | few | TRBJ1-2 | TRBV6-1 | -
TGTGCCAGCAGCTCCGCAGGGAGCTATCAGCCCCAGCATTTT | CASSSAGSYQPQHF | many | TRBJ1-5 | TRBV2 | -
TGTGCCAGCAGTGACAGCGGGAGCGAGACCCAGTACTTC | CASSDSGSETQYF | many | TRBJ2-5 | TRBV28 | TRBD2
TGTGCCAGCAGTTTAGCCAGGGGACCCTACGAGCAGTACTTC | CASSLARGPYEQYF | many | TRBJ2-7 | TRBV27 | -
TGTGCCAGCTCACCAAGGCAGAGCTCCTACAATGAGCAGTACTTC | CASSPRQSSYNEQYF | few | TRBJ2-7 | TRBV18 | -
TGCAGTGCTATTTCGGTACAGGGAGTTATTAGCAATCAGCCCCAGCATTTT | CSAISVQGVISNQPQHF | - | TRBJ1-5 | TRBV20-1 | -
TGTGCCAGCAGCGTGGGGGACAGTTATCAGCCCCAGCATTTT | CASSVGDSYQPQHF | - | TRBJ1-5 | TRBV9 | TRBD1
TGTGCCATCCGCGGGACCCTTTCTGGGAACACTGAAGCTTTCTTT | CAIRGTLSGNTEAFF | many | TRBJ1-1 | TRBV10-3 | -
TGCGCCAGCAGTGAGGGGTTAGCGGGACTACTCACAGATACGCAGTATTTT | CASSEGLAGLLTDTQYF | - | TRBJ2-3 | TRBV10-2 | TRBD2
TGTGCCAGCAGCGCCTTAGACAACCTCGGGGGAGGAGAGCAGTACTTC | CASSALDNLGGGEQYF | many | TRBJ2-7 | TRBV9 | -
TGTGCCAGCAGACGAACAGCTCATAGCCCAGATACGCAGTATTTT | CASRRTAHSPDTQYF | many | TRBJ2-3 | TRBV7-9 | -
TGTGCCAGCAGTGACCAATCATCCGGGACAGGGCCCTACAATGAGCAGTTCTTC | CASSDQSSGTGPYNEQFF | many | TRBJ2-1 | TRBV27 | TRBD1
TGTGCCAGCAGCTCCTATAGCGGGATTACCTACGAGCAGTACTTC | CASSSYSGITYEQYF | many | TRBJ2-7 | TRBV9 | TRBD2
TGTGCCAGCAGTGAAAACCGGGGAACCTACAATGAGCAGTTCTTC | CASSENRGTYNEQFF | - | TRBJ2-1 | TRBV6-1 | -
TGTGCCAGCAGTTTTCTAGCGGGAACTTACGAGCAGTACTTC | CASSFLAGTYEQYF | many | TRBJ2-7 | TRBV28 | TRBD2
TGTGCTAGCAGCCTATCGGGACAGAGCTCCTACAATGAGCAGTTCTTC | CASSLSGQSSYNEQFF | - | TRBJ2-1 | TRBV7-3 | TRBD1
TGTGCCAGCAGCCAGAGCGGGACCGTCAACTATGGCTACACCTTC | CASSQSGTVNYGYTF | - | TRBJ1-2 | TRBV4-1 | -
TGTGCCAGCAGTTTATCGGGGCTAGCGGGCCAACGGGGGAATGAGCAGTTCTTC | CASSLSGLAGQRGNEQFF | many | TRBJ2-1 | TRBV27 | TRBD2
TGTGCCAGCGAGAGGTTTGCAACTAATGAAAAACTGTTTTTT | CASERFATNEKLFF | many | TRBJ1-4 | TRBV2 | -
TGTGCCAGTAGTATTGAGCCCTCTGGGGCCAACGTCCTGACTTTC | CASSIEPSGANVLTF | - | TRBJ2-6 | TRBV19 | -
TGTGCCAGCAGCTTAGTTCAGGGGGGACAGATGAACACTGAAGCTTTCTTT | CASSLVQGGQMNTEAFF | many | TRBJ1-1 | TRBV7-9 | TRBD1
TGTGCCAGCAGCGTACACCGGGGGGTCCAAGAGACCCAGTACTTC | CASSVHRGVQETQYF | many | TRBJ2-5 | TRBV12-3/TRBV12-4 | TRBD2
TGTGCCAGCATCCCCGGGACCGCATCCTACAATGAGCAGTTCTTC | CASIPGTASYNEQFF | few | TRBJ2-1 | TRBV6-1 | -
TGTGCCGGTTGGGGGGCGAACACTGAAGCTTTCTTT | CAGWGANTEAFF | many | TRBJ1-1 | TRBV2 | -
TGTGCCAGCAGCTTAACTGGACAGGGGCATTATAGCAATCAGCCCCAGCATTTT | CASSLTGQGHYSNQPQHF | few | TRBJ1-5 | TRBV5-5 | TRBD1
TGTGCCAGCAGTATCGGAGGGGAGGGGAGAGATACGCAGTATTTT | CASSIGGEGRDTQYF | many | TRBJ2-3 | TRBV12-3/TRBV12-4 | TRBD2
TGTGCCAGCAGCCAAGGGAACGGGATCTTTTATGGCTACACCTTC | CASSQGNGIFYGYTF | many | TRBJ1-2 | TRBV3-1 | -
TGCGCCAGCAGCCCCGCAGCCAGCTACGAGCAGTACTTC | CASSPAASYEQYF | - | TRBJ2-7 | TRBV4-3 | -
TGTGCCAGCAGTCTTCCGTTAGCGGGATTCGGCAATGAGCAGTTCTTC | CASSLPLAGFGNEQFF | - | TRBJ2-1 | TRBV28 | TRBD2
TGTGCCACCAGCAGAGATCCGGTCTCACCCCTCCACTTT | CATSRDPVSPLHF | - | TRBJ1-6 | TRBV15 | -
TGCGCCAGCAGCCAAGATGGGACAGGGGGAGAGACCCAGTACTTC | CASSQDGTGGETQYF | - | TRBJ2-5 | TRBV4-1 | TRBD1
TGTGCCAGCAGTTACGGAGGATTAACTAGCACAGATACGCAGTATTTT | CASSYGGLTSTDTQYF | many | TRBJ2-3 | TRBV6-1 | -
TGTGCCAGCAGCGTTACTACCGGGGAGCTGTTTTTT | CASSVTTGELFF | - | TRBJ2-2 | TRBV9 | -
TGCGCCAGCAGCTCTTGGATGGGACTAGCTGATGGAGATACGCAGTATTTT | CASSSWMGLADGDTQYF | many | TRBJ2-3 | TRBV5-1 | TRBD2
TGTGCCAGCAGTTCTCTCCGGACTAGCGGGGACTCCTACGAGCAGTACTTC | CASSSLRTSGDSYEQYF | many | TRBJ2-7 | TRBV12-3/TRBV12-4 | TRBD2
TGTGCCTGGAGTCAAACCGGGACAGGGGGTCAGCCCCAGCATTTT | CAWSQTGTGGQPQHF | - | TRBJ1-5 | TRBV30 | TRBD1